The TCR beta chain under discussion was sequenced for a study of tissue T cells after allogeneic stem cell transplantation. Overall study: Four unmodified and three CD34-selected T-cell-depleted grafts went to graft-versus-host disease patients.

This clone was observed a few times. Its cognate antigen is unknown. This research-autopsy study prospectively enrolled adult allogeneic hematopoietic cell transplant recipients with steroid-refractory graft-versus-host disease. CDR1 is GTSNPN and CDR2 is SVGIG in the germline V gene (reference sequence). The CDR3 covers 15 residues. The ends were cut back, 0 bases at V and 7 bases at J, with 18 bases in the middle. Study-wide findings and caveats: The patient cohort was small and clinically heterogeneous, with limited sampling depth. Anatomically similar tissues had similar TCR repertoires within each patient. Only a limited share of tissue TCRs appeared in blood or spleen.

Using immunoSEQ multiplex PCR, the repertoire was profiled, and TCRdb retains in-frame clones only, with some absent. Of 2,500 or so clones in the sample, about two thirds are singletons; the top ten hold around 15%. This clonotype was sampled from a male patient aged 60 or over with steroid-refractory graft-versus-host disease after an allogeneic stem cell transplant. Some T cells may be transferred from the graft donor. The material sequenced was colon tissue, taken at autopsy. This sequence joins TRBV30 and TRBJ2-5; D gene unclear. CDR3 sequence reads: CAWSVVGRAVGTQYF. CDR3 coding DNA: TGTGCCTGGAGTGTAGTCGGTCGGGCTGTAGGGACCCAGTACTTC.